What follows are 20 T cell receptor beta chains derived from one specimen sequenced in a study of blood T cell repertoires in COVID-19. TCRdb keeps only in-frame clones here, not all; method: immunoSEQ multiplex PCR. Found here are about 74,000 clones, 75% to 80% of them singletons; the top ten hold around 15%. The sequenced material came from peripheral blood. Receptors originate from a human donor in a cohort sampled during active COVID-19.

Worth noting for this clone: The junction differs from germline at one of its ends, possibly a read error. Other DNA sequences of this sample code for an identical CDR3. The chain combines TRBV5-1 with TRBJ1-2; 7 bases match TRBD1. The germline gives CDR1 SGHRS, CDR2 YFSETQ. There are 13 residues in the CDR3. CDR3: CASSLGGGKGYTF. DNA of the CDR3: TGCGCCAGTAGCTTGGGAGGGGGCAAAGGCTACACCTTC.

The rearrangement uses TRBV4-3 and TRBJ2-5; TRBD2 agrees at 7 bases. CDR1 and CDR2 (germline): LGHNA, YSLEER. This CDR3 spans 15 amino acids. J lost 2 bases, V lost 1 base, and 4 bases had no gene match. DNA of the CDR3: TGCGCCAGCAGCCAAGGGGTAGCGGGTCAAGAGACCCAGTACTTC. Protein sequence: CASSQGVAGQETQYF.

CDR3 amino acids: CASSSGQGGTEAFF. Written as DNA, the CDR3 is TGTGCCAGCTCATCGGGACAGGGGGGAACTGAAGCTTTCTTT. The V call is TRBV18, the J call TRBJ1-1; 11 nucleotides agree with TRBD1. CDR1 is KGHSH, CDR2 LQKENI, per germline. The trim removed 5 bases at V and 5 bases at J, leaving 4 bases unmatched. CDR3 length equals 14 residues.

J is TRBJ1-5 and V is TRBV2; 10 positions agree with TRBD1. CDR3 length: 16 residues. V shed 6 bases and J 2 bases; nucleotides not matched to a gene: 7. Germline CDR1 is SNHLY and CDR2 is FYNNEI. The CDR3 DNA sequence: TGTGCCAGCAGCCGACAGGGGGCGGGAGGCAATCAGCCCCAGCATTTT. Encoded protein: CASSRQGAGGNQPQHF.

V usage is TRBV5-1 and J usage is TRBJ2-7, with D possibly being TRBD2 (5 bases). CDR3 size: 16 residues. Trimming cost V 6 bases and J 2 bases, with 21 bases left between them. Looked up from germline, CDR1 is SGHRS and CDR2 is YFSETQ. This chain's CDR3 is CASTVQPGSDTYEQYF. The CDR3 DNA follows: TGCGCCAGCACAGTCCAACCGGGGTCGGATACCTACGAGCAGTACTTC.

The chain is built from TRBV9 and TRBJ2-2; a weak D match, TRBD2 (6 bases). Deletions cut 4 bases from V and 3 bases from J, with 16 bases between. The CDR3 has 16 amino acids. In germline, CDR1 is SGDLS, CDR2 YYNGEE. In DNA form, the CDR3 reads TGTGCCAGCAGCCCTGGGGGGAGCGGTTACACCGGGGAGCTGTTTTTT. Translated: CASSPGGSGYTGELFF.

This clone was detected a few times. The chain combines TRBV11-2 with TRBJ2-1; 11 nucleotides agree with TRBD1. The J segment lost 10 bases and the V segment lost 1 base, leaving 9 bases of the junction unmatched. The CDR3 contains 16 residues. Germline V CDR1 and CDR2: SGHAT, FQNNGV. CDR3 loop: CASSLGQSGQGEEQFF. CDR3 nucleotide sequence: TGTGCCAGCAGCTTAGGTCAGTCGGGACAGGGGGAAGAGCAGTTCTTC.

V gene TRBV15 combines with J gene TRBJ2-6, with 7 bases fitting TRBD1. Trimming at V came to 4 bases and at J to 2 bases, leaving 2 bases not matched to a gene. The germline V gene encodes CDR1 LNHNV and CDR2 YYDKDF (reference sequence). The CDR3 is made up of 15 amino acids. The CDR3 region is CATSKGGAGANVLTF. The CDR3 nucleotides are TGTGCCACCAGCAAAGGGGGCGCTGGGGCCAACGTCCTGACTTTC.

V and J are TRBV20-1 and TRBJ2-5; 11 nucleotides agree with TRBD2. CDR1 is DFQATT, CDR2 SNEGSKA, per germline (reference sequence). The CDR3 is made up of 14 amino acids. V was clipped by 3 bases and J by 5 bases; unmatched bases: 5. The CDR3 sequence is CSASVTSGTETQYF. The DNA for the CDR3 is TGCAGTGCTAGTGTGACTAGCGGGACGGAGACCCAGTACTTC.

As DNA, the CDR3 is TGTGCCACCCGGGGGGCGACAGCGAACACCGGGGAGCTGTTTTTT. It yields the protein CATRGATANTGELFF. The J gene is TRBJ2-2, the V gene TRBV19; D possibly corresponds to TRBD2 (7 bases). Trimming stripped 10 bases from V and 0 bases from J, with 15 bases between. In germline, CDR1 is LNHDA, CDR2 SQIVND (reference sequence). CDR3 size: 15 residues.

This clone was seen just once. This chain connects TRBV6-5 to TRBJ1-1; 12 nucleotides agree with TRBD1. Germline V gene lookup returns CDR1 MNHEY and CDR2 SVGAGI. This CDR3 is 13 amino acids long. J was trimmed by 7 bases and V by 8 bases; bases with no gene match: 5. For the CDR3, the DNA is TGTGCCAGCCGGGACAGGGGGCCTTTTGAAGCTTTCTTT. Encoded protein: CASRDRGPFEAFF.

The chain recombines TRBV7-2 with TRBJ2-7; D remains ambiguous. CDR3 length: 12 residues. V was cut by 5 bases and J by 4 bases, with 9 bases left in between. CDR1 SGHTA and CDR2 FQGNSA come from the germline V gene. The DNA for the CDR3 is TGTGCCAGCAGCCAACCTCTATACGAGCAGTACTTC. Protein: CASSQPLYEQYF.

This rearrangement joins TRBV6-5 to TRBJ1-3, with D possibly matching TRBD1 (5 bases). The V gene's germline CDR1 is MNHEY and CDR2 SVGAGI. The CDR3 is 13 residues long. The germline V and J ends were trimmed by 8 bases and 1 base, with 9 bases remaining between them. The CDR3 nucleotides read TGTGCCAGCTTGGGGGGTTCTGGAAACACCATATATTTT. This encodes CASLGGSGNTIYF.

The chain employs TRBV18 and TRBJ1-4; D may be TRBD1 (6 bases). CDR3 length: 14 amino acids. Per germline, CDR1 KGHSH and CDR2 LQKENI. The germline V and J ends were trimmed by 3 bases and 4 bases, with 9 bases remaining between them. In nucleotides, the CDR3 is TGTGCCAGCTCACCGGACAGATATAATGAAAAACTGTTTTTT. This sequence encodes CASSPDRYNEKLFF.

The V and J genes are TRBV7-2 and TRBJ2-3; D is undetermined. V shed 1 base and J shed 1 base, with 9 bases lying between them. Germline assignment: CDR1 SGHTA and CDR2 FQGNSA. The CDR3 covers 15 residues. The chain's CDR3 is CASSLVASGTDTQYF. CDR3 in DNA: TGTGCCAGCAGCTTAGTGGCCAGCGGCACAGATACGCAGTATTTT.

The CDR3 here is CASSPRLRDRVSPSYEQYF. As DNA, the CDR3 is TGTGCCAGCAGCCCCCGACTCCGGGACAGGGTTTCCCCATCCTACGAGCAGTACTTC. The chain employs TRBV5-4 and TRBJ2-7, with 9 bases lining up with TRBD1. The CDR3 length is 19 residues. CDR1 and CDR2 from the germline V gene are SGHNT and YYREEE (reference sequence). V lost 4 bases and J lost 1; bases outside the gene matches: 18.

This clone was observed a few times. The V and J genes are TRBV7-2 and TRBJ1-5, with 11 nucleotides matching TRBD1. The CDR3 contains 15 residues. Trimming cost V 5 bases and J 5 bases; bases outside gene matches: 5. Germline CDR1 is SGHTA and CDR2 is FQGNSA. The CDR3 DNA sequence: TGTGCCAGCAGCCACCCGGGACAGGGGGATCAGCCCCAGCATTTT. This translates into CASSHPGQGDQPQHF.

The CDR3 nucleotides read TGTGCCGTGCAGGGAGGGAACACTGAAGCTTTCTTT. It translates to CAVQGGNTEAFF. The genes are TRBV10-3 and TRBJ1-1, with a tentative D call TRBD1 (5 bases). Germline CDR1 and CDR2: ENHRY and SYGVKD. The CDR3 consists of 12 residues. Trimming removed 11 bases from V and 1 base from J, with 11 bases in between.

The CDR3 loop is CASSLEQPEAFF. For the CDR3, the DNA is TGTGCCAGCAGTTTGGAACAGCCTGAAGCTTTCTTT. J is TRBJ1-1 and V is TRBV12-3 or TRBV12-4; D remains ambiguous. The ends were cut back, 3 bases at V and 6 bases at J, with 8 bases in the middle. CDR3 length equals 12 residues.

The sample holds one count of this clone. V is TRBV10-3 and J is TRBJ1-2; 8 nucleotides agree with TRBD1. This CDR3 is 13 amino acids long. The V segment lost 6 bases and the J segment 6 bases; nucleotides outside the gene matches: 6. Germline CDR1 reads ENHRY; CDR2 reads SYGVKD. Here the CDR3 reads CAISIDRGDGYTF. CDR3 bases: TGTGCCATCAGCATTGACAGGGGTGATGGCTACACCTTC.